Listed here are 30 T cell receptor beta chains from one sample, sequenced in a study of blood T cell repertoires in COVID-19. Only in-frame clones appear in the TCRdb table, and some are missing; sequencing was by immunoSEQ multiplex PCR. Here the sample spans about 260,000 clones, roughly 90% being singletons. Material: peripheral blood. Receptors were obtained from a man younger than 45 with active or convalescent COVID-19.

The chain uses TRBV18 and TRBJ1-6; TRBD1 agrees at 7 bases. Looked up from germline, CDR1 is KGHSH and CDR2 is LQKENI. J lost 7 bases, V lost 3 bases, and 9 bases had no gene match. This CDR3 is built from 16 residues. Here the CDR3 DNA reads TGTGCCAGCTCACCGATACAGGGGCAAAAGAATTCACCCCTCCACTTT. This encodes CASSPIQGQKNSPLHF.

CDR3 protein: CASSSRTSGGQETQYF. The CDR3 coding sequence is TGTGCCAGCAGCTCCCGGACTAGCGGCGGACAAGAGACCCAGTACTTC. The chain recombines TRBV7-9 with TRBJ2-5; 10 positions agree with TRBD2. CDR1 and CDR2 from the germline V gene are SEHNR and FQNEAQ (reference sequence). V lost 4 bases, J lost 2 bases, and 7 bases stayed unmatched. This CDR3 is 16 amino acids long.

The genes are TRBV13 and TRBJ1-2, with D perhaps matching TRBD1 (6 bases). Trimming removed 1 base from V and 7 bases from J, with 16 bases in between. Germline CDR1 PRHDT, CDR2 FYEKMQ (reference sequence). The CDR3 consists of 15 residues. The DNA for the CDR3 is TGTGCCAGCAGCTTAGCTGAAGACAGGTCTGGTGGCTACACCTTC. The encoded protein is CASSLAEDRSGGYTF.

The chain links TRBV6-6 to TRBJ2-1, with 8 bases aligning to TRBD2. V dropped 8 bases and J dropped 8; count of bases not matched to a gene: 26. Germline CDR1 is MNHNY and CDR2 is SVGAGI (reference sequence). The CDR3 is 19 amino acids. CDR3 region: CASRYRTREGNSVHHEQFF. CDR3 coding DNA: TGTGCCAGCCGCTACAGGACTCGGGAGGGAAATAGCGTACACCATGAGCAGTTCTTC.

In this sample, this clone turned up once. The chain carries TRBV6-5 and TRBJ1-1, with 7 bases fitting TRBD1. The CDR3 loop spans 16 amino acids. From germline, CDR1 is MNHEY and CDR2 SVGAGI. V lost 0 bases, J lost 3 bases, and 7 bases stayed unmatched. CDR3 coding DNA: TGTGCCAGCAGTTACTCAGGGACAGTAAGCGACACTGAAGCTTTCTTT. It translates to CASSYSGTVSDTEAFF.

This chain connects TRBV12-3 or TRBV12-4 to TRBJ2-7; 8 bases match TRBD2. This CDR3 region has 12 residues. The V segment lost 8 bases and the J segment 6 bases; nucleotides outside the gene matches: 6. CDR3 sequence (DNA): TGTGCCAGCCGGGGGGGGCCTCCCGAGCAGTACTTC. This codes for CASRGGPPEQYF.

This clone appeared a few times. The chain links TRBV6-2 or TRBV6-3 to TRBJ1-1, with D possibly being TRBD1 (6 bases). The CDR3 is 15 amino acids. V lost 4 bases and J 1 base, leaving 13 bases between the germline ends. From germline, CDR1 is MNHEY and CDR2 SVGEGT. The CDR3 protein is CASSLNRVGNTEAFF. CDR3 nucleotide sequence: TGTGCCAGCAGTTTGAACAGGGTTGGGAACACTGAAGCTTTCTTT.

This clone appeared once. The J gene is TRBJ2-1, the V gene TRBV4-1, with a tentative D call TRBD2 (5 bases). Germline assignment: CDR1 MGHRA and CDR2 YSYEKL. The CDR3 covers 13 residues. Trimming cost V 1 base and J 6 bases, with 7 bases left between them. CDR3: CASSQGGSNEQFF. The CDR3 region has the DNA TGCGCCAGCAGCCAAGGCGGGTCCAATGAGCAGTTCTTC.

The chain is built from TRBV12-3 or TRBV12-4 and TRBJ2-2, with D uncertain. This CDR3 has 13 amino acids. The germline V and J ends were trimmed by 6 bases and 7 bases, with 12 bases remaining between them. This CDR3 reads CASSNLDRGELFF. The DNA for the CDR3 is TGTGCCAGCAGCAACCTAGACCGCGGGGAGCTGTTTTTT.

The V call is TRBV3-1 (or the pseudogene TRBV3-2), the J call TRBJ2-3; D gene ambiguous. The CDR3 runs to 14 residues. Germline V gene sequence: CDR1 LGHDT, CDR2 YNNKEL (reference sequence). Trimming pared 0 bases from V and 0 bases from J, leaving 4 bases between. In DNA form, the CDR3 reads TGTGCCAGCAGCCAAGATCTCAGCACAGATACGCAGTATTTT. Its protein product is CASSQDLSTDTQYF.

The CDR3 reads CASSDGAGGGNEQFF. The CDR3 bases are TGTGCCAGCAGTGACGGGGCGGGGGGGGGCAATGAGCAGTTCTTC. This rearrangement joins TRBV6-4 to TRBJ2-1; 9 bases map to TRBD2. Unmatched junction bases numbered 5, after V lost 2 bases and J lost 6 bases. The CDR3 loop spans 15 amino acids. From germline, CDR1 is MRHNA and CDR2 SNTAGT.

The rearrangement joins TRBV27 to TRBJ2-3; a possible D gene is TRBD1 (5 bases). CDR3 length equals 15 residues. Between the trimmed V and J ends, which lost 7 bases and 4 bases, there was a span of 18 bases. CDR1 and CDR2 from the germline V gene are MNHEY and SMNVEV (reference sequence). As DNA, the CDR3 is TGTGCCAGCACCCCGGCAGGGCTAAGGGCAGATACGCAGTATTTT. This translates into CASTPAGLRADTQYF.

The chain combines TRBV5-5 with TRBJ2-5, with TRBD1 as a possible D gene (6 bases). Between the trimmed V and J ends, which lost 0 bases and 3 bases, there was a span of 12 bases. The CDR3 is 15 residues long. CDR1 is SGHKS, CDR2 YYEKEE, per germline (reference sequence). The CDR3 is CASSLVGGVEETQYF. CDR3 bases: TGTGCCAGCAGCTTGGTTGGGGGCGTAGAAGAGACCCAGTACTTC.

The CDR3 sequence is CASSTDRAEGETQYF. The CDR3 coding sequence is TGTGCCAGCAGTACGGACAGGGCCGAAGGGGAGACCCAGTACTTC. This rearrangement joins TRBV2 to TRBJ2-5; 8 positions match TRBD1. With V trimmed by 5 bases and J by 5 bases, 10 bases remained unmatched. Looked up from germline, CDR1 is SNHLY and CDR2 is FYNNEI. The CDR3 consists of 15 residues.

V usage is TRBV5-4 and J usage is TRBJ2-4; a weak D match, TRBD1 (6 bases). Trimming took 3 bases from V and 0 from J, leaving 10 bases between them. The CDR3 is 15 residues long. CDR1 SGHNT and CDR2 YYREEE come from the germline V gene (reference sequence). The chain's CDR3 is CASSSGQLAKNIQYF. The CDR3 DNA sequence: TGTGCCAGCAGCTCTGGACAGCTAGCCAAAAACATTCAGTACTTC.

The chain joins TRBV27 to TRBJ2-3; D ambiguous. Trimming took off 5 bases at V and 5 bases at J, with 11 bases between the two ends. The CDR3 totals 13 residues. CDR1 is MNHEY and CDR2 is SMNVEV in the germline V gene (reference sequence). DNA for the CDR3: TGTGCCAGCAGTCCCCTGAGTGGAGATACGCAGTATTTT. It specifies CASSPLSGDTQYF.

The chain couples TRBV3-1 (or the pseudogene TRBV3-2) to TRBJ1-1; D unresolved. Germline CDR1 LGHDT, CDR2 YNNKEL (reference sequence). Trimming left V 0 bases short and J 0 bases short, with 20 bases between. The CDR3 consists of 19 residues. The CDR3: CASSQEVRSLRTMNTEAFF. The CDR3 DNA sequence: TGTGCCAGCAGCCAAGAGGTACGGTCACTACGTACCATGAACACTGAAGCTTTCTTT.

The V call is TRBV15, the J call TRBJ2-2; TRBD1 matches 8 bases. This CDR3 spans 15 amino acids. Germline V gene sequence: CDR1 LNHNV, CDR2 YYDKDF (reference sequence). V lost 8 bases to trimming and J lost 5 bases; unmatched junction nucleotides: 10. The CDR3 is CATGQNRGSTGELFF. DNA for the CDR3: TGTGCCACCGGCCAGAACAGGGGGTCGACCGGGGAGCTGTTTTTT.

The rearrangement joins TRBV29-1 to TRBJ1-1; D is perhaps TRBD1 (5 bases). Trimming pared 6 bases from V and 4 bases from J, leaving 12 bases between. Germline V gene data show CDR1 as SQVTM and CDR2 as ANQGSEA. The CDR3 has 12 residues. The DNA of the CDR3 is TGCAGCGTAGATAGAGACAGCACTGAAGCTTTCTTT. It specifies CSVDRDSTEAFF. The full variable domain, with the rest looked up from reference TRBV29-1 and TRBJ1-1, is SAVISQKPSRDICQRGTSLTIQCQVDSQVTMMFWYRQQPGQSLTLIATANQGSEATYESGFVIDKFPISRPNLTFSTLTVSNMSPEDSSIYLCSVDRDSTEAFFGQGTRLTVV.

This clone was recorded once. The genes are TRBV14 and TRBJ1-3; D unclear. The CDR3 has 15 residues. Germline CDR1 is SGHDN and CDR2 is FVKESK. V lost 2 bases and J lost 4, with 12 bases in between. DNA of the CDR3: TGTGCCAGCAGCCAATTTGGAGGGATGGGAAACACCATATATTTT. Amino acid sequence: CASSQFGGMGNTIYF.

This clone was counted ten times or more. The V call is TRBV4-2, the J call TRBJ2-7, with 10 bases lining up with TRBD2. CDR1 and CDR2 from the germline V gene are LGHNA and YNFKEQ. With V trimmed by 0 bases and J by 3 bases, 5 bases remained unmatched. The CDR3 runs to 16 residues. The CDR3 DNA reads TGTGCCAGCAGCCAAGAGCCCGGGACTAGCGACTACGAGCAGTACTTC. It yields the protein CASSQEPGTSDYEQYF.

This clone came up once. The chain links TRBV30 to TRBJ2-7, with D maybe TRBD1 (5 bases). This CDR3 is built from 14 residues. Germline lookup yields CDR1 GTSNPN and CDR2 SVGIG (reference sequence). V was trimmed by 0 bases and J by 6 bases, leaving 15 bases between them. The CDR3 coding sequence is TGTGCCTGGAGTGTACTTCAGGGAAGACGCGAGCAGTACTTC. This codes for CAWSVLQGRREQYF.

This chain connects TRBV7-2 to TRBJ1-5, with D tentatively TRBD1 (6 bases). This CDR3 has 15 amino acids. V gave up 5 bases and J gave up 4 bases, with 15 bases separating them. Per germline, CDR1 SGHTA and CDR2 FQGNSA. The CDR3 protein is CASSTQSQGNQPQHF. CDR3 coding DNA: TGTGCCAGCAGCACCCAGAGTCAGGGGAATCAGCCCCAGCATTTT.

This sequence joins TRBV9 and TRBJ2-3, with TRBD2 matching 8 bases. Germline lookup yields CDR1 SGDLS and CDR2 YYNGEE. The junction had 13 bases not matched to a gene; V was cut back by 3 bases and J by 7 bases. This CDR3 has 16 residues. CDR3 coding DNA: TGTGCCAGCAGCGGAGGCCCGGCGGGGGGCGTGAATACGCAGTATTTT. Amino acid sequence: CASSGGPAGGVNTQYF.

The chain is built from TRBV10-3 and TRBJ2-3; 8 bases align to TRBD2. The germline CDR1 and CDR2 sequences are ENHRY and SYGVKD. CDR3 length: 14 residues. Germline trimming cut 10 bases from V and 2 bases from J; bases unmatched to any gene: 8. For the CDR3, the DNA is TGTGCCACCTTGCGGGGGGCCCACACAGATACGCAGTATTTT. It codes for CATLRGAHTDTQYF.

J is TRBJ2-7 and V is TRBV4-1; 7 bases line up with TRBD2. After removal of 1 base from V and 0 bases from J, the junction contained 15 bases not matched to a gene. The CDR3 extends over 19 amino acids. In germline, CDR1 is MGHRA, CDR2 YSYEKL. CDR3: CASSQVPAGYPSSSYEQYF. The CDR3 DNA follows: TGCGCCAGCAGCCAAGTCCCAGCGGGGTACCCGTCGAGCTCCTACGAGCAGTACTTC.

The CDR3 nucleotides are TGTGCCAGCAGTGCGATCTCCTACGAGCAGTACTTC. This sequence encodes CASSAISYEQYF. The V call is TRBV6-2 or TRBV6-3, the J call TRBJ2-7; D is ambiguous. The CDR3 spans 12 residues. V was pared by 5 bases and J by 0 bases, with 5 bases between. CDR1 is MNHEY, CDR2 SVGEGT, per germline.

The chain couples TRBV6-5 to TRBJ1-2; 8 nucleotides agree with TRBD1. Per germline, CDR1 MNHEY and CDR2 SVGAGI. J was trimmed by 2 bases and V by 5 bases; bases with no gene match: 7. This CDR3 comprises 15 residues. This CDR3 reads CASSPTGGENYGYTF. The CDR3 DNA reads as TGTGCCAGCAGTCCTACAGGGGGGGAGAACTATGGCTACACCTTC.

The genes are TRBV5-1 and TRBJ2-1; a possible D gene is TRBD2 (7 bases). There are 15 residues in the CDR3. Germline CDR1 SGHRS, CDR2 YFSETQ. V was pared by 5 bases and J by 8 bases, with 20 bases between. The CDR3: CASRNGGGGWDEQFF. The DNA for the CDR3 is TGCGCCAGCAGAAATGGGGGCGGGGGTTGGGATGAGCAGTTCTTC.

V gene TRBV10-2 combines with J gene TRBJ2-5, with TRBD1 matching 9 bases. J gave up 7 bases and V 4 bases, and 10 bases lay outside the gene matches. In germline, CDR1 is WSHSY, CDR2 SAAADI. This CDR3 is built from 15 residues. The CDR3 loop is CASSGTGDNFATQYF. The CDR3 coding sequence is TGCGCCAGCAGTGGGACAGGGGATAATTTCGCGACCCAGTACTTC.